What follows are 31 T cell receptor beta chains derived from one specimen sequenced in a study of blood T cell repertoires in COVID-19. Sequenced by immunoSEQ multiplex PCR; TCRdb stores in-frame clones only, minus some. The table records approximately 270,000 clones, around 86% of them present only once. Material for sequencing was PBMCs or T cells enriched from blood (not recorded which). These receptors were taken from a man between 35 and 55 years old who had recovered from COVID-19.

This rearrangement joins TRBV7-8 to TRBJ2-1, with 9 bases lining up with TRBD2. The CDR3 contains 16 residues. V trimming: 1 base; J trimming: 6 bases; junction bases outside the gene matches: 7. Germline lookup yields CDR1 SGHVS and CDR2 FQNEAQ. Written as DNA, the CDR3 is TGTGCCAGCAGCTTAGGAACGCGGGAGGGGGGCAATGAGCAGTTCTTC. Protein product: CASSLGTREGGNEQFF.

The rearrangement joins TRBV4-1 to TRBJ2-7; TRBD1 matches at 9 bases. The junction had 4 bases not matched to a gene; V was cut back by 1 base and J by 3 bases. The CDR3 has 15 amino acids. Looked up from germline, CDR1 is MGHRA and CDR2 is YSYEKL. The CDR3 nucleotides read TGCGCCAGCAGCCAAGGACCGGGACAGGGCTACGAGCAGTACTTC. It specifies CASSQGPGQGYEQYF.

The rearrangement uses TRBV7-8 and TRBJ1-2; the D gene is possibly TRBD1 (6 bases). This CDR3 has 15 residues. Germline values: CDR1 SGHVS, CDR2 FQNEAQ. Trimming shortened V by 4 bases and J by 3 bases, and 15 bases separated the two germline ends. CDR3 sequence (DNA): TGTGCCAGCAGCTCCTGGGACAAACCGGACTATGGCTACACCTTC. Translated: CASSSWDKPDYGYTF.

CDR3 protein: CASSRRVDHGYTF. The CDR3 coding sequence is TGTGCCAGCAGCAGGAGGGTGGACCATGGCTACACCTTC. This sequence joins TRBV5-5 and TRBJ1-2; D is unresolved. CDR1 SGHKS and CDR2 YYEKEE come from the germline V gene (reference sequence). The CDR3 runs 13 residues. Trimming removed 4 bases at V and 6 bases at J, with 13 bases between.

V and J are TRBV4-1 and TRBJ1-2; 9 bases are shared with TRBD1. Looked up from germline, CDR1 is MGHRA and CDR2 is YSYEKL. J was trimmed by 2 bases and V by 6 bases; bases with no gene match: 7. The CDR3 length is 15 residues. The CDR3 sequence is CASSPAGTGNYGYTF. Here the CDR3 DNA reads TGCGCCAGCAGTCCAGCCGGGACAGGGAACTATGGCTACACCTTC.

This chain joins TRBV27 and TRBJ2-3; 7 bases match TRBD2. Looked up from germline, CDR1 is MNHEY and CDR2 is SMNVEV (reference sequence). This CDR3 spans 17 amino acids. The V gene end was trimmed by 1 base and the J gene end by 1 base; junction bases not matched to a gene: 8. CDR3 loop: CASSLFLRERGTDTQYF. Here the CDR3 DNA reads TGTGCCAGCAGTTTATTCTTGCGGGAGAGAGGCACAGATACGCAGTATTTT.

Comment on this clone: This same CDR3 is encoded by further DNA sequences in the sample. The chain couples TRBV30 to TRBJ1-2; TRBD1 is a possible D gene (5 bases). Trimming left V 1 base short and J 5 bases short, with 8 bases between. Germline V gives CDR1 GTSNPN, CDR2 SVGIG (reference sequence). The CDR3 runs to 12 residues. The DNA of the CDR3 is TGTGCCTGGAGTGCGGGGGGATATGGCTACACCTTC. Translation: CAWSAGGYGYTF.

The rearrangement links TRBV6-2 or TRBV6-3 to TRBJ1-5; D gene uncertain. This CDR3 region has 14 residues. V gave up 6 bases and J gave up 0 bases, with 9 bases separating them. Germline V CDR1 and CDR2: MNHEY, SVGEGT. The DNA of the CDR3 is TGTGCCAGCAGCCGTGCGGGTAGCAATCAGCCCCAGCATTTT. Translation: CASSRAGSNQPQHF.

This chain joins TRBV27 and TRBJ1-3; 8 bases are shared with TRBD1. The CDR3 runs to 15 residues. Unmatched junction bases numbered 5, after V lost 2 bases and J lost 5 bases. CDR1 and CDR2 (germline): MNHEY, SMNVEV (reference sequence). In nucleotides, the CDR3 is TGTGCCAGCAGTTTACTAGGACAGGGTAGAAACACCATATATTTT. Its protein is CASSLLGQGRNTIYF.

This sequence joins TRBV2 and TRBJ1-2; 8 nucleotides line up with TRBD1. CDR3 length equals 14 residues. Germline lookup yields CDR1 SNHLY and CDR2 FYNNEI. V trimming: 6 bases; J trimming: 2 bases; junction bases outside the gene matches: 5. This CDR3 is CASSRDRQNYGYTF. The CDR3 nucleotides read TGTGCCAGCAGCCGGGACAGGCAAAACTATGGCTACACCTTC. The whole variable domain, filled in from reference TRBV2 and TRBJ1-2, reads EPEVTQTPSHQVTQMGQEVILRCVPISNHLYFYWYRQILGQKVEFLVSFYNNEISEKSEIFDDQFSVERPDGSNFTLKIRSTKLEDSAMYFCASSRDRQNYGYTFGSGTRLTVV.

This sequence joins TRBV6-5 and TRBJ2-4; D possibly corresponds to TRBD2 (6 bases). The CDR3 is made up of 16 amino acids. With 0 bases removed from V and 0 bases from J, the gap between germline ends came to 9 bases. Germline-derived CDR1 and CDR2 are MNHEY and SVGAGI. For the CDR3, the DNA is TGTGCCAGCAGTTACTCGGGAGCGGGAGCCAAAAACATTCAGTACTTC. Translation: CASSYSGAGAKNIQYF.

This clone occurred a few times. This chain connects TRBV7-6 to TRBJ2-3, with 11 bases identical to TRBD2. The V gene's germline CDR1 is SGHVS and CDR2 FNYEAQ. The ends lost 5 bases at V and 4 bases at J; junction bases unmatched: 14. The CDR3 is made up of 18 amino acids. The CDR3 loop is CASSRRLAGLIPPDTQYF. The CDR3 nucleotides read TGTGCCAGCAGCAGGCGACTAGCGGGACTCATCCCCCCAGATACGCAGTATTTT.

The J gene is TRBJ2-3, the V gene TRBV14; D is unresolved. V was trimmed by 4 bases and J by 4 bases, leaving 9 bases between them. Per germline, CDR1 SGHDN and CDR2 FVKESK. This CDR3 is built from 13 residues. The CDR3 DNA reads TGTGCCAGCAGCCCCCGGGTGGCAGATACGCAGTATTTT. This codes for CASSPRVADTQYF.

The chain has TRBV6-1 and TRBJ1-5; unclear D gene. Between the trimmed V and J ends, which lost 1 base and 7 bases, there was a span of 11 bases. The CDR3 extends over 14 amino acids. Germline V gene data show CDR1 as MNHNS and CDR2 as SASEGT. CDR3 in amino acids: CASSEVPGFQPQHF. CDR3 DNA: TGTGCCAGCAGTGAAGTCCCGGGGTTCCAGCCCCAGCATTTT.

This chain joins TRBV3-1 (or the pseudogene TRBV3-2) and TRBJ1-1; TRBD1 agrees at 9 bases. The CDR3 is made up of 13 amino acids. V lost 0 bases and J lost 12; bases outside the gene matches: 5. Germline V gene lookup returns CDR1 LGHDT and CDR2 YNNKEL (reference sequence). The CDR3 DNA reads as TGTGCCAGCAGCCAAGATAAACAGGGGGCTCCTTTCTTT. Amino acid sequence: CASSQDKQGAPFF.

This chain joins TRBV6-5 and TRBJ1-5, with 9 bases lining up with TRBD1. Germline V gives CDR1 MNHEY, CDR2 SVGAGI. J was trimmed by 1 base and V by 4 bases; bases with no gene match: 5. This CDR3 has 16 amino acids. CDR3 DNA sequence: TGTGCCAGCAGTTGGACAGGGGACTTGAGCAATCAGCCCCAGCATTTT. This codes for CASSWTGDLSNQPQHF.

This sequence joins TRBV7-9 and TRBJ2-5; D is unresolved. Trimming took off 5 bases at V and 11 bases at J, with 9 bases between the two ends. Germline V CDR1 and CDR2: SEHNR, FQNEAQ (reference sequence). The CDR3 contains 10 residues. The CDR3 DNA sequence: TGTGCCAGCAGCGGCAAGGAGCAGTACTTC. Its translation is CASSGKEQYF.

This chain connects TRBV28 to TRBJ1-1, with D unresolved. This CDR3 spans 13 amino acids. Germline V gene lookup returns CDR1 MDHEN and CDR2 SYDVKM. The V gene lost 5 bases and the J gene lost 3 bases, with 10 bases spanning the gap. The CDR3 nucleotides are TGTGCCAGCAGTGTGACAAGAGACACTGAAGCTTTCTTT. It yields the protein CASSVTRDTEAFF.

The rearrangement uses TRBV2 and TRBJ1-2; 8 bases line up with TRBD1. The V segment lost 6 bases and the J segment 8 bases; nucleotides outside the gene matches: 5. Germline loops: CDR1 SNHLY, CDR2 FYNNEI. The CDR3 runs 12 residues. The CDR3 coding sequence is TGTGCCAGCAGCTTGGACAGGGAAGGCTACACCTTC. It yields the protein CASSLDREGYTF.

As DNA, the CDR3 is TGTGCCAGCAGCTCAGCGGGGGGTGGGGAGACCCAGTACTTC. Its protein is CASSSAGGGETQYF. The chain links TRBV5-4 to TRBJ2-5, with 9 bases fitting TRBD2. Germline lookup yields CDR1 SGHNT and CDR2 YYREEE (reference sequence). The CDR3 loop spans 14 amino acids. V gave up 3 bases and J gave up 5 bases; unmatched junction bases: 5.

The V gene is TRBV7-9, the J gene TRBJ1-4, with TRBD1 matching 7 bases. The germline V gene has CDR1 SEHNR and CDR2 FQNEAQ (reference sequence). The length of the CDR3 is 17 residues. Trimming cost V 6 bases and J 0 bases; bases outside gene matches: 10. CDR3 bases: TGTGCCAGCAGACCCTTTATGCAGGGGGCAACTAATGAAAAACTGTTTTTT. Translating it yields CASRPFMQGATNEKLFF.

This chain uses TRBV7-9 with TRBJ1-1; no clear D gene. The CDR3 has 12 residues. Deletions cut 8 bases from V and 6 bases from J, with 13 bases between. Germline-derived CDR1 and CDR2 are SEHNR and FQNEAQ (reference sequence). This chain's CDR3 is CASLPEGSEAFF. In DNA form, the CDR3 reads TGTGCCAGCCTCCCAGAGGGCTCTGAAGCTTTCTTT.

Here the CDR3 reads CASSQEARGSNQPQHF. The DNA for the CDR3 is TGTGCCAGCAGCCAAGAGGCCAGGGGGAGCAATCAGCCCCAGCATTTT. The chain joins TRBV4-2 to TRBJ1-5; 7 bases agree with TRBD1. Germline V gene data show CDR1 as LGHNA and CDR2 as YNFKEQ. This CDR3 is built from 16 residues. V lost 0 bases and J lost 1; bases outside the gene matches: 3.

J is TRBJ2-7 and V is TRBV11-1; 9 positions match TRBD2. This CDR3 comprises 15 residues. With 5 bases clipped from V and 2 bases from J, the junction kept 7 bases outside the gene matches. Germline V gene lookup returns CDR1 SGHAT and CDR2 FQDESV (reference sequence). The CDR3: CASSPWTSDTYEQYF. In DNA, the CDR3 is TGTGCCAGCAGCCCATGGACTAGCGACACCTACGAGCAGTACTTC.

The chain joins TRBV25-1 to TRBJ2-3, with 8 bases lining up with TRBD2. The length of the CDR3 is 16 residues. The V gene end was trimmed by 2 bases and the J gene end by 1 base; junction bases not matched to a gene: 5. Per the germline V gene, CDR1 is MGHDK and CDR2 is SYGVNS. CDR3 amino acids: CASSETAGGGTDTQYF. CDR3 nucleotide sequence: TGTGCCAGCAGTGAAACGGCGGGGGGAGGCACAGATACGCAGTATTTT.

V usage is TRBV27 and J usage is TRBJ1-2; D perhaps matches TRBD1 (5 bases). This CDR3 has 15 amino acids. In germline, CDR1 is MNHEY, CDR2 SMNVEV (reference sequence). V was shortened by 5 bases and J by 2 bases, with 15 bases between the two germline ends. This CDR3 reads CASSQHPTGNYGYTF. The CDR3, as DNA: TGTGCCAGCAGTCAACACCCCACAGGCAACTATGGCTACACCTTC.

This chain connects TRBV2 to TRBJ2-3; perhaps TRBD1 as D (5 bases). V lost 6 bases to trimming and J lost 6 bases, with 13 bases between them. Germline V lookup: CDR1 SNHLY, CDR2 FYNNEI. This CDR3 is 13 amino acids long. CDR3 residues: CASRPSYRDTQYF. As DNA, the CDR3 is TGTGCCAGCAGGCCGTCTTACAGGGATACGCAGTATTTT.

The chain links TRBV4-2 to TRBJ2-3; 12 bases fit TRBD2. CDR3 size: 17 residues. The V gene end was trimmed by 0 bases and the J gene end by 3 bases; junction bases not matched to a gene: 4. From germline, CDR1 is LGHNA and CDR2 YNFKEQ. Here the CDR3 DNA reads TGTGCCAGCAGCCAAGACCTAGCGGGAGGGCCGACAGATACGCAGTATTTT. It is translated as CASSQDLAGGPTDTQYF.

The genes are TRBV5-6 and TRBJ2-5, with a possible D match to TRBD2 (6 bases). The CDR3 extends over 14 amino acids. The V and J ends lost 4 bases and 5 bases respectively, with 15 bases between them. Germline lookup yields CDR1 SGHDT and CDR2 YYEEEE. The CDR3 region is CASSQPGEGETQYF. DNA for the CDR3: TGTGCCAGCAGCCAACCGGGAGAGGGGGAGACCCAGTACTTC.

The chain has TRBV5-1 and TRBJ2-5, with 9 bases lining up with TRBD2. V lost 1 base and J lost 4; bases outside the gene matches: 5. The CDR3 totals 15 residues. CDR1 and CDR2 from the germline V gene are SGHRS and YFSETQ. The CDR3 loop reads CASSLLGLAAETQYF. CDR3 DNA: TGCGCCAGCAGCTTGTTGGGACTAGCAGCAGAGACCCAGTACTTC.

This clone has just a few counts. The CDR3 spells CASSQRTGGETQYF. The CDR3 region has the DNA TGTGCCAGCAGCCAGAGGACAGGAGGAGAGACCCAGTACTTC. The genes are TRBV7-6 and TRBJ2-5, with 7 bases fitting TRBD1. Germline V gives CDR1 SGHVS, CDR2 FNYEAQ. V was pared by 5 bases and J by 4 bases, with 7 bases of the junction left unmatched. This CDR3 spans 14 amino acids.